The 25 T cell receptor beta chains reported below all come from one sample, sequenced in a study of T cells in tuberculosis. Sorting used thawed, overnight-rested PBMC stained with anti-CD3, a viability dye and GMM-loaded CD1B tetramer. C32 glucose monomycolate from Rhodococcus equi was loaded onto the CD1B tetramers. Clones were read by immunoSEQ multiplex PCR, and TCRdb kept only the in-frame ones, dropping some. Seen here are 85,000 to 90,000 clones, approximately 91% observed once, and the top ten hold 1.5% to 2%. Material: CD1b-GMM tetramer-negative cells sorted from PBMCs. The receptors stem from an adult woman with latent tuberculosis.

The chain is built from TRBV6-5 and TRBJ1-6, with a weak D call TRBD1 (6 bases). The CDR3 runs to 14 residues. V was clipped by 6 bases and J by 6 bases, with 12 bases between them. Germline V gene sequence: CDR1 MNHEY, CDR2 SVGAGI. CDR3 nucleotide sequence: TGTGCCAGCAGATCAACAGGGCGTAATTCACCCCTCCACTTT. Protein: CASRSTGRNSPLHF.

This clone was observed a few times. CDR3 protein: CASSDSGGTNEKLFF. DNA for the CDR3: TGTGCCAGCAGTGACTCGGGGGGTACTAATGAAAAACTGTTTTTT. The rearrangement uses TRBV6-4 and TRBJ1-4; TRBD1 is a possible D gene (5 bases). Germline loops: CDR1 MRHNA, CDR2 SNTAGT. This CDR3 is built from 15 residues. V dropped 0 bases and J dropped 2 bases, with 7 bases sitting between them.

J is TRBJ1-1 and V is TRBV19, with D unclear. The germline gives CDR1 LNHDA, CDR2 SQIVND (reference sequence). The CDR3 extends over 15 amino acids. Trimming left V 2 bases short and J 2 bases short, with 12 bases between. CDR3 in amino acids: CASSITSGKNTEAFF. In nucleotides, the CDR3 is TGTGCCAGTAGTATAACGTCAGGAAAAAACACTGAAGCTTTCTTT. The whole variable domain, filled in from reference TRBV19 and TRBJ1-1, reads DGGITQSPKYLFRKEGQNVTLSCEQNLNHDAMYWYRQDPGQGLRLIYYSQIVNDFQKGDIAEGYSVSREKKESFPLTVTSAQKNPTAFYLCASSITSGKNTEAFFGQGTRLTVV.

In this sample, this clone turned up once. The J gene is TRBJ2-3, the V gene TRBV14; 7 bases map to TRBD2. The germline gives CDR1 SGHDN, CDR2 FVKESK. This CDR3 comprises 15 residues. V was pared by 1 base and J by 3 bases, with 4 bases of the junction left unmatched. The CDR3 is CASSQARGRTDTQYF. The CDR3 DNA follows: TGTGCCAGCAGCCAAGCGCGGGGGAGGACAGATACGCAGTATTTT.

The chain has TRBV27 and TRBJ2-1; 13 bases map to TRBD2. The CDR3 runs 17 residues. Germline CDR1 and CDR2: MNHEY and SMNVEV (reference sequence). The V gene end was trimmed by 5 bases and the J gene end by 2 bases; junction bases not matched to a gene: 6. The CDR3 loop is CASSMGLAGLAYNEQFF. The DNA for the CDR3 is TGTGCCAGCAGTATGGGACTAGCGGGGCTTGCCTACAATGAGCAGTTCTTC.

Only a few counts were recorded for this clone. This chain joins TRBV19 and TRBJ1-3; possible D gene TRBD1, 6 bases. CDR1 is LNHDA and CDR2 is SQIVND in the germline V gene (reference sequence). Trimming took 4 bases from V and 2 from J, leaving 12 bases between them. This CDR3 region has 15 residues. CDR3 nucleotide sequence: TGTGCCAGTAGTACCCAGACAGGCCCTGGAAACACCATATATTTT. This encodes CASSTQTGPGNTIYF. Using reference TRBV19 and TRBJ1-3 for the parts outside the CDR3, the full variable domain is DGGITQSPKYLFRKEGQNVTLSCEQNLNHDAMYWYRQDPGQGLRLIYYSQIVNDFQKGDIAEGYSVSREKKESFPLTVTSAQKNPTAFYLCASSTQTGPGNTIYFGEGSWLTVV.

The CDR3 is CASSGTGTGGSVEQFF. The CDR3 DNA reads TGTGCCAGCAGTGGTACCGGGACAGGGGGTTCGGTTGAGCAGTTCTTC. The rearrangement joins TRBV6-1 to TRBJ2-1, with 11 positions matching TRBD1. CDR3 size: 16 residues. CDR1 and CDR2 (germline): MNHNS, SASEGT. Trimming removed 4 bases from V and 9 bases from J; junction bases left unmatched: 11.

The gene calls are TRBV5-6 and TRBJ2-5; D is possibly TRBD1 (6 bases). Germline CDR1 SGHDT, CDR2 YYEEEE. The CDR3 is 17 residues long. V lost 4 bases and J 2 bases, leaving 21 bases between the germline ends. In DNA form, the CDR3 reads TGTGCCAGCAGCCCATTACAGGGTCCGGCCAATCAAGAGACCCAGTACTTC. Amino acid sequence: CASSPLQGPANQETQYF.

The chain couples TRBV9 to TRBJ2-5; maybe TRBD2 (5 bases). Looked up from germline, CDR1 is SGDLS and CDR2 is YYNGEE. Trimming stripped 0 bases from V and 3 bases from J, with 9 bases between. The CDR3 consists of 14 residues. The CDR3 nucleotides are TGTGCCAGCAGCGTAGGCACTAGTAAAGAGACCCAGTACTTC. It translates to CASSVGTSKETQYF.

The chain joins TRBV29-1 to TRBJ1-2; D might be TRBD1 (5 bases). Germline V gene lookup returns CDR1 SQVTM and CDR2 ANQGSEA. Trimming stripped 7 bases from V and 5 bases from J, with 14 bases between. The CDR3 is made up of 12 amino acids. The CDR3 reads CSGDQGLYGYTF. The CDR3, as DNA: TGCAGCGGGGATCAGGGTTTATATGGCTACACCTTC.

This chain links TRBV6-1 with TRBJ2-5; D remains unclear. The J call is in doubt because the DNA end fits TRBJ2-7 better. The CDR3 is 12 residues long. Germline CDR1 is MNHNS and CDR2 is SASEGT. The CDR3 coding sequence is TGTGCCAGCAATCCGCCCTCCTACGAGCAGTACTTC. Its protein is CASNPPSYEQYF.

This chain links TRBV15 with TRBJ2-1; D is unclear. Germline loops: CDR1 LNHNV, CDR2 YYDKDF (reference sequence). Trimming removed 0 bases at V and 12 bases at J, with 21 bases between. This CDR3 region has 16 residues. CDR3 protein: CATSRESASSATRQFF. The CDR3 region has the DNA TGTGCCACCAGCAGAGAATCGGCTTCTAGTGCTACCCGGCAGTTCTTC.

The chain combines TRBV5-1 with TRBJ2-3, with 10 bases aligning to TRBD2. This CDR3 contains 15 residues. V lost 4 bases, J lost 6 bases, and 8 bases stayed unmatched. Germline CDR1 reads SGHRS; CDR2 reads YFSETQ. CDR3 sequence: CASSPWGLALDTQYF. In DNA, the CDR3 is TGCGCCAGCAGCCCCTGGGGACTAGCGTTGGATACGCAGTATTTT.

The CDR3 here is CAISESGTGNTEAFF. Written as DNA, the CDR3 is TGTGCCATCAGTGAGTCAGGGACAGGGAACACTGAAGCTTTCTTT. The V call is TRBV10-3, the J call TRBJ1-1; TRBD1 aligns across 8 bases. The CDR3 covers 15 residues. V trimming: 0 bases; J trimming: 1 base; junction bases outside the gene matches: 1. Germline-derived CDR1 and CDR2 are ENHRY and SYGVKD.

V gene TRBV5-1 combines with J gene TRBJ1-2, with D possibly TRBD1 on 6 matching bases. V was shortened by 5 bases and J by 4 bases, with 12 bases between the two germline ends. The CDR3 length is 13 residues. Germline V gene data show CDR1 as SGHRS and CDR2 as YFSETQ. DNA for the CDR3: TGCGCCAGCAGTTCGGACAGTTTCTATGGCTACACCTTC. Translation: CASSSDSFYGYTF.

A remark on this clone: Germline is not matched at one junction end, which may reflect a read error. The V gene is TRBV5-4, the J gene TRBJ2-7; 10 nucleotides agree with TRBD1. There are 12 residues in the CDR3. Germline V gives CDR1 SGHNT, CDR2 YYREEE (reference sequence). CDR3 in amino acids: CASSLVGGTGVF. As DNA, the CDR3 is TGTGCCAGCAGCCTGGTGGGAGGGACAGGGGTTTTC. Variable domain in full (rest from reference TRBV5-4 and TRBJ2-7): ETGVTQSPTHLIKTRGQQVTLRCSSQSGHNTVSWYQQALGQGPQFIFQYYREEENGRGNFPPRFSGLQFPNYSSELNVNALELDDSALYLCASSLVGGTGVFGPGTRLTVT.

This clone appeared a single time. The chain links TRBV5-4 to TRBJ1-1; 7 bases are a match to TRBD1. V lost 4 bases to trimming and J lost 0 bases; unmatched junction nucleotides: 3. CDR3 size: 14 residues. Germline CDR1 is SGHNT and CDR2 is YYREEE (reference sequence). The CDR3 here is CASSADRMNTEAFF. The DNA of the CDR3 is TGTGCCAGCAGCGCGGACAGGATGAACACTGAAGCTTTCTTT.

The chain is built from TRBV6-1 and TRBJ2-2, with 8 nucleotides matching TRBD2. Losses at the gene ends were 2 bases for V and 6 bases for J; bases not matched to a gene: 8. The CDR3 extends over 16 amino acids. Germline V CDR1 and CDR2: MNHNS, SASEGT. CDR3 nucleotides: TGTGCCAGCAGTGAATTGCCGGCGGGGGGCCCCGGGGAGCTGTTTTTT. This encodes CASSELPAGGPGELFF.

Comment on this clone: A junction boundary mismatches the germline segment, possibly from a read error. The CDR3 loop reads CAGSLALAQPQHF. DNA for the CDR3: TGTGCCGGCAGTTTAGCATTAGCTCAGCCCCAGCATTTT. This rearrangement joins TRBV28 to TRBJ1-5; D gene unclear. The CDR3 consists of 13 residues. Germline CDR1 MDHEN, CDR2 SYDVKM.

The chain has TRBV27 and TRBJ2-7; the D gene is possibly TRBD2 (6 bases). The CDR3 sequence is 11 residues long. V was trimmed by 7 bases and J by 6 bases, leaving 10 bases between them. From germline, CDR1 is MNHEY and CDR2 SMNVEV (reference sequence). Here the CDR3 reads CASKGRGEQYV. The DNA of the CDR3 is TGTGCCAGCAAAGGGCGGGGCGAGCAGTACGTC.

The genes are TRBV16 and TRBJ2-4, with D possibly being TRBD1 (5 bases). CDR3 size: 12 residues. Per the germline V gene, CDR1 is KGHSY and CDR2 is FQNENV. The CDR3, as DNA: TGTGCTACAGGAGAAGCCAAAAACATTCAGTACTTC. It codes for CATGEAKNIQYF.

The CDR3 DNA reads TGTGCCATCAGCGCTGGGACTCTTCAAGAGACCCAGTACTTC. As protein: CAISAGTLQETQYF. The rearrangement uses TRBV10-3 and TRBJ2-5, with D possibly being TRBD2 (6 bases). Germline lookup yields CDR1 ENHRY and CDR2 SYGVKD. V gave up 6 bases and J gave up 2 bases, with 13 bases separating them. The CDR3 has 14 residues.

This sequence joins TRBV6-1 and TRBJ1-5, with 8 bases matching TRBD1. This CDR3 comprises 13 residues. Germline trimming cut 4 bases from V and 6 bases from J; bases unmatched to any gene: 2. Germline V CDR1 and CDR2: MNHNS, SASEGT. DNA for the CDR3: TGTGCCAGCAGTGGGACAGGGAGTCAGCCCCAGCATTTT. It yields the protein CASSGTGSQPQHF.

Of note for this clone: At the DNA level, this CDR3 is encoded by other sequences in the same sample as well. The chain recombines TRBV2 with TRBJ1-5; the match to TRBD1 covers 10 bases. Germline lookup yields CDR1 SNHLY and CDR2 FYNNEI. The V and J ends lost 3 bases and 6 bases, in that order; junction bases with no gene match: 2. The CDR3 contains 14 residues. CDR3 in amino acids: CASSEGQGTQPQHF. CDR3 sequence (DNA): TGTGCCAGCAGTGAGGGACAGGGGACTCAGCCCCAGCATTTT.

The chain carries TRBV7-9 and TRBJ1-2; 7 bases align to TRBD1. CDR1 and CDR2 from the germline V gene are SEHNR and FQNEAQ (reference sequence). V dropped 5 bases and J dropped 0; count of bases not matched to a gene: 6. The CDR3 is 15 amino acids. CDR3 loop: CASSMEGASNYGYTF. The CDR3 coding sequence is TGTGCCAGCAGCATGGAGGGGGCTTCTAACTATGGCTACACCTTC.